The rows below give T cell receptor beta chains drawn from one sample of a study of cytomegalovirus exposure and HLA in healthy donors. TCRdb's copy holds only in-frame clones and misses some; the assay was immunoSEQ multiplex PCR. The table lists more than 130,000 clones, roughly three quarters of them singletons, with 4.9% in the top ten. What was sequenced was PBMCs. Receptors originate from a woman aged 45-60 years in good health and CMV-seronegative. Both conserved end residues are part of each CDR3. Fields, in order: clone size, J gene, CDR3 length, V gene, D gene, CDR3 protein, CDR3 DNA. A D gene is named only where the DNA matches it firmly. Size tells how often a clone was seen (once, few, many) or the class of an expanded clone, and some rows leave it out.

. | TRBJ1-2 | 12 | TRBV6-6 | . | CASRLTGYGYTF | TGTGCCAGCAGACTAACGGGGTATGGCTACACCTTC
few | TRBJ1-4 | 14 | TRBV4-1 | TRBD1 | CASSLGQGYEKLFF | TGCGCCAGCAGCCTGGGACAGGGCTACGAAAAACTGTTTTTT
. | TRBJ2-1 | 13 | TRBV11-3 | . | CASSLGGRNEQFF | TGTGCCAGCAGCTTAGGGGGGCGCAATGAGCAGTTCTTC
. | TRBJ2-1 | 16 | TRBV5-6 | . | CASRGTGYSIGNEQFF | TGTGCCAGCAGGGGTACAGGGTATTCCATCGGGAATGAGCAGTTCTTC
. | TRBJ2-1 | 14 | TRBV5-1 | . | CASSLSNPRNEQFF | TGCGCCAGCAGCTTGTCTAACCCCCGGAATGAGCAGTTCTTC
. | TRBJ1-2 | 12 | TRBV19 | . | CASTADRDGYTF | TGTGCCAGTACAGCGGACAGAGATGGCTACACCTTC
. | TRBJ2-2 | 16 | TRBV12-5 | TRBD1 | CASGKGQGPFTGELFF | TGTGCTAGTGGAAAGGGACAGGGACCCTTCACCGGGGAGCTGTTTTTT
few | TRBJ1-2 | 12 | TRBV2 | . | CASTTGFYGYTF | TGTGCCAGCACCACAGGGTTCTATGGCTACACCTTC
. | TRBJ2-3 | 15 | TRBV5-4 | TRBD2 | CASSLFRGRADTQYF | TGTGCCAGCAGCTTGTTTCGGGGGAGGGCAGATACGCAGTATTTT
. | TRBJ1-2 | 13 | TRBV28 | TRBD1 | CASSDRGGYGYTF | TGTGCCAGCAGTGACAGGGGCGGATATGGCTACACCTTC
. | TRBJ1-4 | 15 | TRBV19 | . | CASSTRTDENEKLFF | TGTGCCAGTAGTACCCGGACAGATGAAAATGAAAAACTGTTTTTT
once | TRBJ2-7 | 14 | TRBV2 | TRBD1 | CASTSGTGGDEQYF | TGTGCCAGCACTTCCGGGACAGGAGGTGACGAGCAGTACTTC
few | TRBJ2-7 | 15 | TRBV7-2 | . | CASRGADSPSYEQYF | TGTGCCAGCCGTGGCGCGGATAGCCCCTCCTACGAGCAGTACTTC
. | TRBJ1-5 | 14 | TRBV6-6 | TRBD1 | CASSRQGVNQPQHF | TGTGCCAGCAGTCGACAGGGCGTTAATCAGCCCCAGCATTTT
. | TRBJ1-4 | 16 | TRBV4-3 | TRBD1 | CASSQATTGLAEKLFF | TGCGCCAGCAGCCAAGCAACGACAGGGTTGGCTGAAAAACTGTTTTTT